This T cell receptor (beta chain) originates from a study of identical twins. This clonotype was detected a few times. The germline gives CDR1 SEHNR, CDR2 FQNEAQ (reference sequence). This CDR3 is 14 amino acids long. The V end lost 5 bases, the J end lost 0 bases, and 7 bases lay between the germline ends. TCRdb called the 5' RACE reads again in MiXCR, with one record for every CDR3 protein. The sample records roughly 770,000 distinct CDR3 sequences, roughly 18% being singletons. The data were also submitted as part of a second study, on T cells expressing NK-cell markers. That paper states: Sorted T-cell subsets CD3+CD56+NKG2C+, CD3+CD56+NKG2C- and CD3+CD56-NKG2C+ were TCR beta-sequenced.

The receptor's source is a woman aged 18-29 years in good health. The chain combines TRBV7-9 with TRBJ2-2, with D unresolved. Sequenced input: PBMCs. CDR3 loop: CASSQSTNTGELFF. In DNA, the CDR3 is TGTGCCAGCAGCCAGTCCACGAACACCGGGGAGCTGTTTTTT.